This TCR beta chain was observed in a study of blood T cell repertoires in COVID-19. The CDR3 contains 15 residues. The ends lost 4 bases at V and 4 bases at J; junction bases unmatched: 6. In germline, CDR1 is SGHRS, CDR2 YFSETQ. Methods used by the authors: Amplified reference gene primers provided the basis for estimating nucleated cell counts. Here immunoSEQ multiplex PCR was the method, and the copy in TCRdb shows in-frame clones only, minus some. For V, J and clone size, that table is used; D and trimming come from the DNA. The data contain about 100,000 clones, 81% of them singletons. Seattle's cohort entered during active infection and was followed longitudinally.

The chain carries TRBV5-1 and TRBJ2-1, with TRBD1 matching 9 bases. This TCR was sampled from a man older than 75 with COVID-19, enrolled during active disease. Sequencing was carried out using peripheral blood. The CDR3 DNA sequence: TGCGCCAGCAGCCCGGGACAGGGTACTTACAATGAGCAGTTCTTC. Its protein product is CASSPGQGTYNEQFF.